This TCR beta chain came from a study of shared clonotypes between healthy human individuals. The sample holds one count of this clone. Clones were read by immunoSEQ multiplex PCR, and TCRdb kept only the in-frame ones, dropping some. The sample contains over a million clones, more than 75% of which appear only once. J was trimmed by 6 bases and V by 5 bases; bases with no gene match: 9. The CDR3 is 14 amino acids. The germline CDR1 and CDR2 sequences are SEHNR and FQNEAQ (reference sequence). This rearrangement joins TRBV7-9 to TRBJ1-1, with 7 bases lining up with TRBD1. This TCR came from a man aged 18 to 35 in good health. Some clones in this sample may be carry-over from other donors' samples. The sequenced sample was memory CD4+ T cells from PBMCs. Subset denoted: CD45RA-negative fraction. The CDR3 DNA reads as TGTGCCAGCAGCCCACGACAGGGCGGGGCTGAAGCTTTCTTT. This encodes CASSPRQGGAEAFF.